This TCR beta chain was sequenced during a study of CD8 T cells in Susac syndrome. The germline V and J ends were trimmed by 5 bases and 5 bases, with 15 bases remaining between them. Germline V gene data show CDR1 as MNHEY and CDR2 as SVGEGT. The length of the CDR3 is 14 residues. An amount of RNA that ranged from about 0.45 to 1 ug was reverse transcribed with random hexamers. TCRdb used MiXCR to reprocess the immunoSEQ multiplex PCR reads, holding one entry per CDR3 protein. The table shows some 110,000 distinct CDR3 sequences, with just under 95% occurring only once. The TCR comes from a human donor with Susac syndrome. The sample consisted of CD8+ T cells from PBMCs. This rearrangement joins TRBV6-2 or TRBV6-3 to TRBJ2-5; no clear D. CDR3 nucleotides: TGTGCCAGCAGTCGCCGAGGTGTATTGGAGACCCAGTACTTC. The encoded protein is CASSRRGVLETQYF.